This T cell receptor beta chain was documented in a study of blood T cell repertoires in COVID-19. Across the study: Sample material is recorded as cDNA or gDNA derived from T cells, B-cell-depleted T cells, or PBMCs.

Cohorts were assigned according to the clinical history that participants reported. In Cohort 3, a recovered donor had either two negative PCRs, clearance, or symptom resolution. The method was immunoSEQ multiplex PCR; TCRdb's version includes in-frame clones alone and lacks a portion of them. The sample comprises some 320,000 clones, more than 75% of which are singletons, and about 5% rests with the top ten. This CDR3 contains 14 residues. Germline-derived CDR1 and CDR2 are MNHEY and SVGAGI. Trimming shortened V by 7 bases and J by 3 bases, and 16 bases separated the two germline ends. The sequence came from a woman between 25 and 40 years old who had recovered from COVID-19. The source material was PBMCs or T cells enriched from blood (not recorded which). The rearrangement joins TRBV6-5 to TRBJ2-7; TRBD1 is a possible D gene (6 bases). The CDR3 sequence: CASTRQVGLYEQYF. In DNA, the CDR3 is TGTGCCAGCACAAGACAGGTTGGCCTCTACGAGCAGTACTTC.